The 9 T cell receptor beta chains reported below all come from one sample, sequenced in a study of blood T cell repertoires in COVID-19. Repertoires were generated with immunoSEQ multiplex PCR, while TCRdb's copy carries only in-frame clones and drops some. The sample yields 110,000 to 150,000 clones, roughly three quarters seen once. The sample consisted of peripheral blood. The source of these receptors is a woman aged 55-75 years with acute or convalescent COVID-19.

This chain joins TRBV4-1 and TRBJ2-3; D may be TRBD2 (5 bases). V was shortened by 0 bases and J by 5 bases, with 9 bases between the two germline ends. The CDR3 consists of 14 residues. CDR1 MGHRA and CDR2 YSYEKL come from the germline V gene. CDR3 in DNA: TGCGCCAGCAGCCAAGAAACTGGAGGAGATACGCAGTATTTT. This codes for CASSQETGGDTQYF.

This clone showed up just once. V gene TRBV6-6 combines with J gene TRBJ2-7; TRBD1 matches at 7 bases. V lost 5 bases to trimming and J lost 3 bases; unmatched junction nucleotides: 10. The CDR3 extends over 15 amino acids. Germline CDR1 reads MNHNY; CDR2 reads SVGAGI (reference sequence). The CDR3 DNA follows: TGTGCCAGCAGTCAAGACAGGGCGTTAATCTACGAGCAGTACTTC. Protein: CASSQDRALIYEQYF.

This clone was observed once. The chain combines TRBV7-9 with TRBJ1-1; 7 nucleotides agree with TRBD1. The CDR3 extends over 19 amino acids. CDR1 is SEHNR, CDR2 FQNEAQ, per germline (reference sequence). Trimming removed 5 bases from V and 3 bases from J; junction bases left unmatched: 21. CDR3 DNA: TGTGCCAGCAGCCAAACGACGACAGGGTTAATACTCGGCGACACTGAAGCTTTCTTT. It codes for CASSQTTTGLILGDTEAFF.

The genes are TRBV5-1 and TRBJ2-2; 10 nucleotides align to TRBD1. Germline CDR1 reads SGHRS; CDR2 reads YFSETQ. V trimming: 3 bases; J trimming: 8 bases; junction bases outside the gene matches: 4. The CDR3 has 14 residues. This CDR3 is CASSSTGGRGELFF. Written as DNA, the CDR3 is TGCGCCAGCAGCTCGACAGGGGGCCGTGGGGAGCTGTTTTTT.

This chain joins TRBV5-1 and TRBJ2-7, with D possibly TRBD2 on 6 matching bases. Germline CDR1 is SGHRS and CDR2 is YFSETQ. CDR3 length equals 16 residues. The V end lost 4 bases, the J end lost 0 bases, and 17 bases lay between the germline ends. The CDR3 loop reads CASSLSLAQDSYEQYF. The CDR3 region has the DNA TGCGCCAGCAGCCTGTCTCTAGCGCAGGACTCCTACGAGCAGTACTTC.

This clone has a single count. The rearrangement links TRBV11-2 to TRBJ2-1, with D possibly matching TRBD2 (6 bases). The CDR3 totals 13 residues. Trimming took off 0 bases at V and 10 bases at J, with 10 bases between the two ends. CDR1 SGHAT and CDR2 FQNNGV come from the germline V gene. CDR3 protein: CASSLELADEQFF. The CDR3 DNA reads TGTGCCAGCAGCTTAGAACTAGCAGACGAGCAGTTCTTC.

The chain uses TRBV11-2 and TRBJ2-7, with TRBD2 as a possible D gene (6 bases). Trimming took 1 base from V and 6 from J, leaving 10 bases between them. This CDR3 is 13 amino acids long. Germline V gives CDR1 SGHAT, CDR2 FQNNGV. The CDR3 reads CASSLAGVGEQYF. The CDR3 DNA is TGTGCCAGCAGCTTAGCGGGGGTAGGCGAGCAGTACTTC.

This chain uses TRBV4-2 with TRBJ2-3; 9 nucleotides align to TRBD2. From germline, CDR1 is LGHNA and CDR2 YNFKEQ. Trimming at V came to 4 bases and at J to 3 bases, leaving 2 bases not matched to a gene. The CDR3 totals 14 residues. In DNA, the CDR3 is TGTGCCAGCAGCCGACTAGCGGATACAGATACGCAGTATTTT. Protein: CASSRLADTDTQYF.

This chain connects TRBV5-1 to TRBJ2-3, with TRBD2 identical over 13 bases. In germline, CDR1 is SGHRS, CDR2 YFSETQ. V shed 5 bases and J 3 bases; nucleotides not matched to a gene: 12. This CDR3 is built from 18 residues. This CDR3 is CASSVGLAGVGATDTQYF. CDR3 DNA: TGCGCCAGCAGTGTAGGACTAGCGGGAGTAGGGGCGACAGATACGCAGTATTTT. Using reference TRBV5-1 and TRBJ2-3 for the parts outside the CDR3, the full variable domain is KAGVTQTPRYLIKTRGQQVTLSCSPISGHRSVSWYQQTPGQGLQFLFEYFSETQRNKGNFPGRFSGRQFSNSRSEMNVSTLELGDSALYLCASSVGLAGVGATDTQYFGPGTRLTVL.